This record covers a single TCR beta chain. These data belong to a study of blood T cell repertoires in COVID-19. Overall study: There were acute and convalescent COVID-19 samples, and they came from the United States, Italy and Spain. In each case, the material was cDNA or gDNA derived from T cells, B-cell-depleted T cells, or PBMCs.

Using immunoSEQ multiplex PCR, the repertoire was profiled, and TCRdb retains in-frame clones only, with some absent. The data hold around 100,000 clones, with approximately 80% observed a single time. This CDR3 contains 17 residues. Germline V CDR1 and CDR2: SGHDT, YYEEEE. V was pared by 4 bases and J by 7 bases, with 15 bases of the junction left unmatched. The TCR was taken from a woman in her 70s with acute or convalescent COVID-19. The chain joins TRBV5-6 to TRBJ1-1; 11 bases map to TRBD1. The sequencing input was peripheral blood. CDR3: CASSRPGQGVSSLEAFF. In DNA, the CDR3 is TGTGCCAGCAGCCGACCGGGACAGGGGGTAAGCAGCCTTGAAGCTTTCTTT. The full variable domain, completed using reference TRBV5-6 and TRBJ1-1, is DAGVTQSPTHLIKTRGQQVTLRCSPKSGHDTVSWYQQALGQGPQFIFQYYEEEERQRGNFPDRFSGHQFPNYSSELNVNALLLGDSALYLCASSRPGQGVSSLEAFFGQGTRLTVV.